One and the same sample provided the 21 T cell receptor beta chains below, sequenced in a study of metastatic and nonmetastatic thyroid tumors. No patient received treatment before thyroid surgery. Using MiXCR, TCRdb re-called clones from the PCR reads. The repertoire holds some 7,400 clones, with 28% as singletons. Source material: adjacent normal tissue. The receptor source for this set is a male donor with papillary thyroid cancer or a benign thyroid nodule (not recorded which). Some clones in this sample may be carry-over from other donors' samples.

CDR3 nucleotides: TGTGCCAGCAGTTTACCCGGGAGAGCCGGGGAGCTGTTTTTT. Translation gives CASSLPGRAGELFF. V usage is TRBV28 and J usage is TRBJ2-2; a weak D match, TRBD2 (6 bases). Germline V gene data show CDR1 as MDHEN and CDR2 as SYDVKM. The CDR3 contains 14 residues. The V gene lost 2 bases and the J gene lost 6 bases, with 10 bases spanning the gap. The whole variable domain, remainder taken from reference TRBV28 and TRBJ2-2, is DVKVTQSSRYLVKRTGEKVFLECVQDMDHENMFWYRQDPGLGLRLIYFSYDVKMKEKGDIPEGYSVSREKKERFSLILESASTNQTSMYLCASSLPGRAGELFFGEGSRLTVL.

Remarks on this clone: The same CDR3 is also encoded by other DNA sequences in this sample. V and J are TRBV19 and TRBJ2-1; possibly TRBD2 for D (6 bases). This CDR3 has 17 amino acids. CDR1 and CDR2 from the germline V gene are LNHDA and SQIVND (reference sequence). With 3 bases removed from V and 5 bases from J, the gap between germline ends came to 20 bases. CDR3 region: CASSIRSSVLDNNEQFF. In DNA, the CDR3 is TGTGCCAGTAGTATTCGCTCTAGCGTCCTCGATAACAATGAGCAGTTCTTC.

This chain connects TRBV7-3 to TRBJ2-3; D assignment may be TRBD1 or TRBD2 (6 bases each). Trimming shortened V by 2 bases and J by 5 bases, and 17 bases separated the two germline ends. CDR1 SGHTA and CDR2 FQGTGA come from the germline V gene. The CDR3 is made up of 16 amino acids. DNA of the CDR3: TGTGCCAGCAGCTTAGACGTCGGACGGGGGCTAGATACGCAGTATTTT. Translation: CASSLDVGRGLDTQYF.

This chain uses TRBV6-1 with TRBJ2-7, with D perhaps given as TRBD1 or TRBD2 (5 bases each). The CDR3 totals 14 residues. V was pared by 6 bases and J by 4 bases, with 16 bases between. CDR1 is MNHNS, CDR2 SASEGT, per germline. CDR3 loop: CASSSVGTLYEQYF. The CDR3 DNA reads TGTGCCAGCAGCTCGGTGGGGACCTTGTACGAGCAGTACTTC.

This clone was counted a few times. This chain links TRBV6-1 with TRBJ1-1; D unresolved. The V gene's germline CDR1 is MNHNS and CDR2 SASEGT. Between the trimmed V and J ends, which lost 5 bases and 4 bases, there was a span of 11 bases. CDR3 size: 13 residues. CDR3 in DNA: TGTGCCAGCAGTCGCACCCCTTTCACTGAAGCTTTCTTT. Translation gives CASSRTPFTEAFF.

On this clone itself: The CDR3 does not close with the conserved phenylalanine or tryptophan, likely indicating a read error. The DNA is omitted, as the CDR3 cannot be located on it reliably, and the CDR3 follows TCRdb's listing. J is TRBJ2-2 and V is TRBV2; the D call TRBD1 from the table was never checked on the DNA. Germline CDR1 is SNHLY and CDR2 is FYNNEI. The length of the CDR3 is 11 amino acids, counting both ends. The CDR3 sequence is CASSERTGWAG.

This clone came up many times. The chain couples TRBV7-8 to TRBJ1-5; no clear D. The CDR3 loop spans 16 amino acids. In germline, CDR1 is SGHVS, CDR2 FQNEAQ. V was shortened by 5 bases and J by 1 base, with 15 bases between the two germline ends. The CDR3 DNA sequence: TGTGCCAGCAGCGCAAAAACAGAGGGAAGCAATCAGCCCCAGCATTTT. Protein sequence: CASSAKTEGSNQPQHF.

A word on this clone: The junction departs from germline at one end; a sequencing error may be responsible. The chain links TRBV11-2 to TRBJ1-2, with no clear D. The CDR3 length is 9 residues. Germline V lookup: CDR1 SGHAT, CDR2 FQNNGV. CDR3 in DNA: TGTGCCACTGGTCGACCCCCCCACTTC. This sequence encodes CATGRPPHF.

In its sample, this clone was seen a few times. J is TRBJ2-7 and V is TRBV6-5; tentative D call: TRBD1 (5 bases). The ends were cut back, 6 bases at V and 6 bases at J, with 12 bases in the middle. This CDR3 has 12 residues. Germline loops: CDR1 MNHEY, CDR2 SVGAGI. In DNA, the CDR3 is TGTGCCAGCAGCCGCAAGGGGTTCGAGCAGTACTTC. The encoded protein is CASSRKGFEQYF.

This clone has a handful of counts. V usage is TRBV5-4 and J usage is TRBJ1-1; D perhaps matches TRBD1 (5 bases). Per germline, CDR1 SGHNT and CDR2 YYREEE (reference sequence). The V gene lost 2 bases and the J gene lost 1 base, with 15 bases spanning the gap. The CDR3 consists of 16 residues. This CDR3 reads CASSLLVGQGNTEAFF. CDR3 nucleotides: TGTGCCAGCAGCTTACTAGTTGGCCAGGGGAACACTGAAGCTTTCTTT.

CDR3 nucleotide sequence: TGTGCCAGCAGCCAGGACATAAACTCCTACAATGAGCAGTTCTTC. Protein: CASSQDINSYNEQFF. The chain is built from TRBV11-2 and TRBJ2-1; D is perhaps TRBD1 (5 bases). V was cut by 5 bases and J by 0 bases, with 11 bases left in between. Germline loops: CDR1 SGHAT, CDR2 FQNNGV. The CDR3 is made up of 15 amino acids.

This chain connects TRBV11-3 to TRBJ2-7; weak D call: TRBD2 (6 bases). V lost 1 base to trimming and J lost 6 bases, with 16 bases between them. Germline V gene data show CDR1 as SGHNT and CDR2 as YENEEA. CDR3 size: 15 residues. CDR3 residues: CASSLVGGDQGEQYF. For the CDR3, the DNA is TGTGCCAGCAGCTTAGTCGGAGGGGATCAGGGCGAGCAGTACTTC.

This clone was observed a single time. CDR3 residues: CAWRRPGAVDTEAFF. The CDR3 region has the DNA TGTGCCTGGCGGCGTCCGGGGGCAGTGGACACTGAAGCTTTCTTT. The V gene is TRBV30, the J gene TRBJ1-1; a weak D match, TRBD1 (6 bases). Germline CDR1 and CDR2: GTSNPN and SVGIG (reference sequence). V lost 5 bases to trimming and J lost 3 bases, with 19 bases between them. This CDR3 is 15 amino acids long.

Concerning this clone: A read error may be the cause here, since a much bigger clone is one base away. In this CDR3 the conserved last residue, phenylalanine or tryptophan, is missing, so a read error is likely. V is TRBV9 and J is TRBJ2-7; 7 bases map to TRBD2. V shed 4 bases and J 3 bases; nucleotides not matched to a gene: 7. Germline V gives CDR1 SGDLS, CDR2 YYNGEE. CDR3 length equals 14 residues. The CDR3 region is CASSPRTSDYEQYL. CDR3 DNA sequence: TGTGCCAGCAGCCCTCGGACTAGTGACTACGAGCAGTACCTC.

This clone was seen a handful of times. The chain is built from TRBV27 and TRBJ2-1, with 10 bases aligning to TRBD1. Trimming took 5 bases from V and 8 from J; bases not matched to a gene: 9. This CDR3 spans 15 amino acids. Germline CDR1 and CDR2: MNHEY and SMNVEV (reference sequence). CDR3 sequence reads: CASSVWTGGGDEQFF. CDR3 DNA sequence: TGTGCCAGCAGTGTTTGGACAGGGGGAGGCGATGAGCAGTTCTTC.

The chain couples TRBV30 to TRBJ1-2, with 7 bases that match TRBD1. Germline loops: CDR1 GTSNPN, CDR2 SVGIG (reference sequence). Trimming took 0 bases from V and 5 from J; bases not matched to a gene: 9. CDR3 length: 15 residues. Here the CDR3 reads CAWSVSKRGLYGYTF. In DNA form, the CDR3 reads TGTGCCTGGAGTGTATCTAAAAGGGGGCTATATGGCTACACCTTC.

This clone qualifies as medium-sized. The chain links TRBV5-1 to TRBJ1-2; D might be TRBD1 (5 bases). Trimming cost V 1 base and J 0 bases, with 7 bases left between them. Germline assignment: CDR1 SGHRS and CDR2 YFSETQ. The CDR3 runs to 14 residues. CDR3 residues: CASSLTGSNYGYTF. CDR3 in DNA: TGCGCCAGCAGCTTGACAGGATCTAACTATGGCTACACCTTC.

The chain employs TRBV5-1 and TRBJ2-2; 8 nucleotides match TRBD1. Trimming took 0 bases from V and 7 from J; bases not matched to a gene: 14. The germline V gene encodes CDR1 SGHRS and CDR2 YFSETQ. The CDR3 is 18 amino acids. CDR3 DNA sequence: TGCGCCAGCAGCTTGGTCGCGACAGGGGCTTCTTTTGGCGGGGAGCTGTTTTTT. Translated: CASSLVATGASFGGELFF.

This clone is termed medium-sized (0.01 to 0.1%). The junction and the germline gene differ at one end; a read error may be behind it. V and J are TRBV7-8 and TRBJ1-3, with 8 bases aligning to TRBD1. CDR3 size: 17 residues. Germline lookup yields CDR1 SGHVS and CDR2 FQNEAQ. In nucleotides, the CDR3 is TGTGCCAGCAGCCCGCCCCGGGGACAGGCCTCTGAAAACACCATATATTTT. This codes for CASSPPRGQASENTIYF. Full variable domain (missing parts from reference TRBV7-8 and TRBJ1-3): GAGVSQSPRYKVAKRGQDVALRCDPISGHVSLFWYQQALGQGPEFLTYFQNEAQLDKSGLPSDRFFAERPEGSVSTLKIQRTQQEDSAVYLCASSPPRGQASENTIYFGEGSWLTVV.

This chain uses TRBV18 with TRBJ2-1, with TRBD1 matching 9 bases. V dropped 6 bases and J dropped 4; count of bases not matched to a gene: 4. The germline CDR1 and CDR2 sequences are KGHSH and LQKENI. This CDR3 contains 14 residues. The CDR3 coding sequence is TGTGCCAGCTCCGGGACAGGGTATTACAATGAGCAGTTCTTC. Amino acid sequence: CASSGTGYYNEQFF.

This sequence joins TRBV5-5 and TRBJ1-1, with a weak D call TRBD1 (6 bases). V lost 4 bases, J lost 6 bases, and 13 bases lay in between. The CDR3 is made up of 13 amino acids. Germline CDR1 reads SGHKS; CDR2 reads YYEKEE (reference sequence). Written as DNA, the CDR3 is TGTGCCAGCAGCCAGGGGACAAGACCTGAAGCTTTCTTT. This sequence encodes CASSQGTRPEAFF.